The 9 T cell receptor beta chains reported below all come from one sample, sequenced in a study of PD-1 blockade in classical Hodgkin lymphoma. The time point denotes: cycle 4 day 1 (C4D1), after around six weeks of nivolumab. Every single patient, without exception, relapsed after autologous stem cell transplantation, and brentuximab vedotin exposure varied. Profiling relied on immunoSEQ multiplex PCR, and the TCRdb table lists in-frame clones only, not all of them. The sample includes 6,000 to 7,500 clones, around four fifths of them seen just once. Source: peripheral blood mononuclear cells (PBMCs), taken before the fourth cycle of nivolumab. The receptors stem from a human donor with classical Hodgkin lymphoma.

The V and J genes are TRBV7-6 and TRBJ1-5, with a weak D call TRBD1 (6 bases). Germline V gene lookup returns CDR1 SGHVS and CDR2 FNYEAQ. The CDR3 extends over 13 amino acids. V dropped 5 bases and J dropped 7 bases, with 12 bases sitting between them. CDR3 nucleotides: TGTGCCAGCAGCCGACAGGTCGGACAGCCCCAGCATTTT. This translates into CASSRQVGQPQHF.

This clone was detected once. The V call is TRBV4-1, the J call TRBJ1-2; 7 bases agree with TRBD1. Per germline, CDR1 MGHRA and CDR2 YSYEKL. CDR3 length: 15 amino acids. The V and J ends lost 1 base and 4 bases, in that order; junction bases with no gene match: 6. The CDR3 DNA follows: TGCGCCAGCAGCCAAGCCGGGACAGCCTCCTATGGCTACACCTTC. It is translated as CASSQAGTASYGYTF.

The chain joins TRBV4-2 to TRBJ2-3; possible D gene TRBD2, 6 bases. The CDR3 runs to 16 residues. Per germline, CDR1 LGHNA and CDR2 YNFKEQ. Trimming removed 0 bases from V and 2 bases from J, with 12 bases in between. The CDR3 region is CASSQDLGGITDTQYF. As DNA, the CDR3 is TGTGCCAGCAGCCAAGATTTGGGCGGGATCACAGATACGCAGTATTTT.

The rearrangement joins TRBV2 to TRBJ1-5; the D is unclear. The CDR3 sequence is 13 residues long. The germline CDR1 and CDR2 sequences are SNHLY and FYNNEI. Trimming left V 7 bases short and J 9 bases short, with 16 bases between. DNA of the CDR3: TGTGCCAGCACCTTTAAGGCTGGGGTGCCCCAGCATTTT. Protein sequence: CASTFKAGVPQHF.

The DNA for the CDR3 is TGCGCCAGCAATTCTCTGGGGGAGGGTTCGCGTCCCTACGAGCAGTACTTC. Protein: CASNSLGEGSRPYEQYF. The genes are TRBV5-1 and TRBJ2-7; TRBD2 aligns across 7 bases. This CDR3 spans 17 amino acids. Germline CDR1 SGHRS, CDR2 YFSETQ. V was pared by 6 bases and J by 2 bases, with 17 bases of the junction left unmatched. Supplemented by reference TRBV5-1 and TRBJ2-7, the full variable domain reads KAGVTQTPRYLIKTRGQQVTLSCSPISGHRSVSWYQQTPGQGLQFLFEYFSETQRNKGNFPGRFSGRQFSNSRSEMNVSTLELGDSALYLCASNSLGEGSRPYEQYFGPGTRLTVT.

This chain uses TRBV11-2 with TRBJ1-2; D call uncertain. This CDR3 has 18 residues. Trimming stripped 7 bases from V and 5 bases from J, with 29 bases between. The germline V gene has CDR1 SGHAT and CDR2 FQNNGV. CDR3 in amino acids: CASTIFPTGTAEDYGYTF. The CDR3, as DNA: TGTGCCAGCACCATATTCCCCACGGGTACCGCCGAGGATTATGGCTACACCTTC.

The V call is TRBV27, the J call TRBJ2-2, with 9 bases matching TRBD1. The germline V gene has CDR1 MNHEY and CDR2 SMNVEV (reference sequence). CDR3 size: 15 residues. Germline trimming cut 5 bases from V and 0 bases from J; bases unmatched to any gene: 1. The CDR3 loop is CASSTGGANTGELFF. The CDR3, as DNA: TGTGCCAGCAGTACAGGGGGCGCGAACACCGGGGAGCTGTTTTTT.

J is TRBJ1-2 and V is TRBV7-9, with 7 nucleotides matching TRBD1. The ends lost 5 bases at V and 8 bases at J; junction bases unmatched: 11. Germline V lookup: CDR1 SEHNR, CDR2 FQNEAQ (reference sequence). The CDR3 is made up of 14 amino acids. CDR3 region: CASSLDRSGMGYTF. Written as DNA, the CDR3 is TGTGCCAGCAGCCTGGACAGGTCGGGTATGGGCTACACCTTC.

The chain has TRBV28 and TRBJ2-7, with 10 positions matching TRBD2. CDR3 length equals 14 residues. Germline CDR1 and CDR2: MDHEN and SYDVKM. V lost 8 bases to trimming and J lost 3 bases; unmatched junction nucleotides: 7. The DNA for the CDR3 is TGTGCCAGCGGGAGCGGGGGGGCCGGCTACGAGCAGTACTTC. It codes for CASGSGGAGYEQYF.